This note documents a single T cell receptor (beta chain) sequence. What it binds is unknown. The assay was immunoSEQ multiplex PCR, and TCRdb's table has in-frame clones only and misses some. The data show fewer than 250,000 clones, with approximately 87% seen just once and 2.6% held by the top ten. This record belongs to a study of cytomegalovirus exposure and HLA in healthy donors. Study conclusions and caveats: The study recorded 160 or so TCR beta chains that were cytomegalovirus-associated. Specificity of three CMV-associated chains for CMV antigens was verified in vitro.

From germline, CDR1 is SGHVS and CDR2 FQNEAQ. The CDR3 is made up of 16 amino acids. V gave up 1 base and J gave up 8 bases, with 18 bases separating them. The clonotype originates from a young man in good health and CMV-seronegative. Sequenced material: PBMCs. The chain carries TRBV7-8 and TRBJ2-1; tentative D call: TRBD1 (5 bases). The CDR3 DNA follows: TGTGCCAGCAGCTTAGGTCCCCAGGGAACGTCCGATGAGCAGTTCTTC. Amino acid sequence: CASSLGPQGTSDEQFF. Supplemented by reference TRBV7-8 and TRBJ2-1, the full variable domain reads GAGVSQSPRYKVAKRGQDVALRCDPISGHVSLFWYQQALGQGPEFLTYFQNEAQLDKSGLPSDRFFAERPEGSVSTLKIQRTQQEDSAVYLCASSLGPQGTSDEQFFGPGTRLTVL.